This TCR beta chain was documented in a study of CD8+ T cells in alopecia areata. Overall study findings and caveats: Sequences from scalp samples also cover resident alphabeta T cells of normal skin. Amid tofacitinib therapy, many expanded lesional clones stayed present in scalp and blood. Lesional scalp, especially alopecia totalis/universalis, showed higher clonality than normal scalp.

This clone appeared a few times. No antigen is known for it. The same CDR3 is also encoded by other DNA sequences in this sample. RNA extraction and reverse transcription yielded cDNA as sequencing template. Sequencing was performed with immunoSEQ multiplex PCR; in TCRdb, only in-frame clones are kept and a portion is missing. The sample holds 200,000 or so clones, 58% seen once. Treatment specified: oral pan-JAK inhibitor, 5-10 mg twice daily. Researchers gathered lesional scalp punch biopsies and peripheral blood from patients with alopecia areata. This clonotype was sampled from a human donor with alopecia areata. This specimen consisted of CD4+ T cells sorted from blood, obtained at week 24, from a patient treated with tofacitinib.

CDR3 amino acids: CASSLARGTAYGYTF. In DNA, the CDR3 is TGTGCCAGCAGCTTAGCGAGGGGGACGGCCTATGGCTACACCTTC. This chain joins TRBV7-2 and TRBJ1-2; possibly TRBD1 for D (6 bases). V was clipped by 0 bases and J by 4 bases, with 12 bases between them. There are 15 residues in the CDR3. CDR1 is SGHTA and CDR2 is FQGNSA in the germline V gene.